This TCR beta chain was sequenced for a study of early T cells in non-severe SARS-CoV-2 infection. For the study at large: The authors sequenced bulk RNA from unsorted whole blood, leaving chains unpaired.

MiXCR, run by TCRdb on the 5' RACE reads, gives a single entry per CDR3 protein. The table lists around 52,000 distinct CDR3 sequences, 5.5% to 7.5% of them singletons. Trimming cost V 4 bases and J 5 bases; bases outside gene matches: 8. Germline V gives CDR1 MNHNY, CDR2 SVGAGI (reference sequence). The CDR3 runs 16 residues. This clonotype was picked up many times. Sequenced sample: whole blood. The chain couples TRBV6-6 to TRBJ1-5; TRBD1 matches 10 bases. The source is an adult who was a healthcare worker with PCR-confirmed SARS-CoV-2 infection or an uninfected control (not recorded which). Written as DNA, the CDR3 is TGTGCCAGCAGTTTAGGGGCGACAGGGGGCGATCAGCCCCAGCATTTT. Amino acid sequence: CASSLGATGGDQPQHF.